This T cell receptor beta chain was profiled in a study of T cell changes during pregnancy in multiple sclerosis (dated by TCRdb to about 2019). For the wider study: Changes in the T cell repertoire over the course of pregnancy were examined in this study in women with multiple sclerosis.

CDR1 and CDR2, looked up from the germline V gene (reference sequence), are LNHDA and SQIVND. Between the V and J ends, shortened by 3 bases and 0 bases respectively, the junction contains 9 bases. Taken from cysteine to phenylalanine, the CDR3 has 16 residues. The entry retains the CDR3 DNA only, 48 bases that are in frame from base 1. Comments on this clone: It lacks a known antigen. Base qualities are not provided; no much larger clone lies one nucleotide away.

The receptor library was made with the immunoSEQ multiplex PCR assay. What TCRdb holds here is the immuneACCESS table cut down to in-frame rearrangements. Part of the clones is not present; checked against another copy, under half of the missing clones reflect an unresolved V gene, and the others are unexplained. This sample is represented by 20,000 to 25,000 clones; more than 70% of them were singletons. Clones ranked in the top ten supply approximately 7.6% of the sample. In this chain, TRBV19 is recombined with TRBJ2-6; the D gene lacks a confident call. Sequencing used CD8+ T cells from peripheral blood mononuclear cells, obtained before pregnancy. This receptor was taken from a female donor with multiple sclerosis, enrolled in a pregnancy study. The CDR3 is CASSISLGSGANVLTF. The DNA reads as follows: TGTGCCAGTAGTATTTCCCTCGGCTCTGGGGCCAACGTCCTGACTTTC. Beyond the CDR3, the reference TRBV19 and TRBJ2-6 genes provide the residues; the full variable domain reads: DGGITQSPKYLFRKEGQNVTLSCEQNLNHDAMYWYRQDPGQGLRLIYYSQIVNDFQKGDIAEGYSVSREKKESFPLTVTSAQKNPTAFYLCASSISLGSGANVLTFGAGSRLTVL.